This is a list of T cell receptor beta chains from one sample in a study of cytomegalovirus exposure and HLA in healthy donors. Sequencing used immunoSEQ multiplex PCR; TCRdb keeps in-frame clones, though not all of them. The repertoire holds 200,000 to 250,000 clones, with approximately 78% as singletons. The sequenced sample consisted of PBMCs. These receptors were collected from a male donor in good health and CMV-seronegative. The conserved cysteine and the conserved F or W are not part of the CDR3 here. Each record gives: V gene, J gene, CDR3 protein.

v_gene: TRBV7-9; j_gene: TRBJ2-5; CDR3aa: ASSFGTGIQETQY
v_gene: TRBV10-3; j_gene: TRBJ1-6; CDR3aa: AISYSPGVSSPLH
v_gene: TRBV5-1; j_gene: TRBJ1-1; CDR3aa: ASSLEGYEAF
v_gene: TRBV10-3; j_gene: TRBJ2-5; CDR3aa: AISHPSGGQETQY
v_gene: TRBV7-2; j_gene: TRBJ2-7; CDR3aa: ASSPDRGPLEQY
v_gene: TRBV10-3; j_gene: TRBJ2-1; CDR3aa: AISESGQYYNEQF
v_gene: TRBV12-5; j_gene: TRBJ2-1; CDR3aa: ASGLGSPGVGQF
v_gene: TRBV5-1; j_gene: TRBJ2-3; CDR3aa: ASRMDRTDTQY
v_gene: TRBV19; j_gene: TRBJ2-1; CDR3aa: ASRTGVYNEQF
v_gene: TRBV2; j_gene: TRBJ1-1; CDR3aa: ASSGHYLNTEAF
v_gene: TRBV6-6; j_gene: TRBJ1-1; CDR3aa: ASSNPGQGRNTEAF
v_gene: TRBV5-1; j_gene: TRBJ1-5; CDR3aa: ASSRGQPNQPQH
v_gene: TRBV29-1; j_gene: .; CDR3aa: SAGEVSYEQY
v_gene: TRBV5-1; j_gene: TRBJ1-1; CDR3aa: ASSFPGTEAF
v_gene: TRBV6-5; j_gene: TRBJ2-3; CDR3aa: ASRHDRGSTDTQY
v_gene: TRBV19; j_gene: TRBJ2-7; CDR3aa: ASSIEPSGTSGNYEQY